The text below deals with one T cell receptor (beta chain). Antigen unknown. This sample stems from a study of shared clonotypes between healthy human individuals. CD4+ cell separation produced CD45RA+ naive and CD45RA-negative memory subsets. The CDR3 has 11 residues. Germline lookup yields CDR1 MGHDK and CDR2 SYGVNS. Trimming left V 6 bases short and J 7 bases short, with 9 bases between. TCRdb's copy holds only in-frame clones and misses some; the assay was immunoSEQ multiplex PCR. The profile shows hundreds of thousands of clones, 55% to 85% of them singletons. Study results and caveats: Though the depth was large, rarefaction showed that sorted-subset sequencing was incomplete.

This TCR was sampled from a woman between 25 and 40 years old in good health. J is TRBJ2-5 and V is TRBV25-1; TRBD1 or TRBD2 may be the D gene (5 bases each). The sequenced material came from memory CD4+ T cells sorted from blood. This sample's subset: CD45RA-negative fraction. In nucleotides, the CDR3 is TGTGCCAGCAGGGGGGATGGGACCCAGTACTTC. This codes for CASRGDGTQYF.